The clone carrying this T cell receptor (beta chain) was detected a few times. The data were taken from a study of identical twins. TCRdb re-called the 5' RACE reads with MiXCR, one entry per CDR3 protein. In the table there are about 190,000 distinct CDR3 sequences, 15% to 20% of which are singletons. This CDR3 contains 14 residues. V was clipped by 4 bases and J by 9 bases; unmatched bases: 9. Germline CDR1 is SGDLS and CDR2 is YYNGEE. These data were likewise used in another study, on T cells expressing NK-cell markers. That report notes: The study drew TCR beta repertoires from sorted CD3+CD56+NKG2C+, CD3+CD56+NKG2C- and CD3+CD56-NKG2C+ T cells. These clonotypes also led the CD3+CD56-NKG2C+ fraction in several donors.

The receptor was isolated from a woman under 30 in good health. The chain links TRBV9 to TRBJ2-1, with TRBD1 identical over 8 bases. Sequencing used CD8+ T cells sorted from blood. The CDR3 spells CASSLEGTGGEQFF. DNA of the CDR3: TGTGCCAGCAGCTTGGAGGGGACAGGTGGTGAGCAGTTCTTC.